This T cell receptor beta chain was recovered during a study of cytomegalovirus exposure and HLA in healthy donors (dated by TCRdb to 2015 to 2018). In terms of the full investigation: An earlier analysis of 550 to 700 of the donors reported approximately 300 Gb of sequence data and 117 million unique TCR beta sequences from some 180 million T cells. Alongside the repertoire data, information on donor age, sex, ethnicity and CMV serostatus was compiled. A separate validation cohort of roughly 120 different subjects was used in addition to the approximately 700-subject first cohort. Among the roughly 370 genotyped donors, around 81% belonged to the genetic ancestry cluster associated with self-reported Caucasian donors. Both class I and class II loci were covered by HLA typing, at four-digit resolution. Using immunosequencing, the study profiled T cell repertoires from 550 to 750 subjects and related those repertoires to cytomegalovirus serostatus. Across about 370 genotyped donors of the cohort, an average of about 220,000 unique TCR beta nucleotide sequences per donor were sequenced, and 15% to 20% of those sequences were non-productive. A later genetic analysis took genome-wide SNP genotypes for about 55% of the 666 donors and used that subset as a discovery cohort. The aim of the study was to test whether cataloging public T cell receptors could identify signatures of past pathogen exposure. In a later analysis, previously published TCR beta repertoires from 600 to 850 donors were re-analyzed and high-resolution HLA genotyping was added so that TCR occurrence patterns could be studied. To predict cytomegalovirus infection status, the study brought together high-throughput TCR immunosequencing, statistical association of individual TCRs with disease status, and machine learning. In an earlier analysis of over 550 of the donors, high-throughput TCR beta sequencing was used to judge whether each TCR beta V gene segment behaved as functional or pseudogenic. The later analysis used no new phenotypic data to find candidate immune exposures, relying instead on TCR beta sequences and their occurrence across donors. Roughly five DR-DQ haplotypes were handled as single units for association and clustering because linkage in the cohort was strong. Typing coverage varied by locus: roughly 629-640 donors for A, B, C, DRB1 and DQB1; roughly 510 for DQA1; nearly 610 for DPA1; 450 to 480 for DPB1. Every repertoire in the discovery cohort had been generated on one and the same sequencing platform. Roughly 300 gigabases of sequencing data and approximately 85 million unique TCR sequences were included in an early release covering about 700 HLA-typed donors.

This clone is a singleton in its sample. The antigen it binds to is not known. The sample holds no much larger clone one base away, and base qualities are not on file. Receptors were amplified or captured by the immunoSEQ multiplex PCR assay. A mixture of 60 forward primers for TCR Vbeta segments and 13 reverse primers for TCR Jbeta segments was used in the multiplex PCR. Amplification of the CDR3 region of rearranged TCR beta genes was performed with a multiplex PCR assay on genomic DNA. The amplified TCR beta libraries were sequenced on the Illumina HiSeq System as 87-base-pair reads. The published analysis was carried out like this. A later analysis tallied around 82 million unique TCR beta chains across the 650 to 750 repertoires, and approximately 12 million of those chains were shared by two or more donors. Raw reads were error-corrected and collapsed into unique sequences with a nearest-neighbor algorithm that merged closely related sequences to remove PCR and sequencing errors. Alignment of CDR3 sequences to IMGT reference sequences was used to assign V, D and J gene segments. For a sequence to be retained, a match of at least six nucleotides was required to both a V gene segment and a J gene segment. Rearrangements were classified as productive when the CDR3 lacked stop codons and remained in frame with V and J, and all other rearrangements were classified as non-productive. Following IMGT convention, CDR3 was defined as the stretch from the second conserved V-encoded cysteine to the conserved J-encoded phenylalanine. In an earlier analysis of roughly 610 of the donors, sequences lacking an unambiguous match to a single V gene segment were excluded. An earlier analysis of 500 to 700 of the donors classified V segments as functional when productive rearrangements were above 56.7% and as segregating when the standard deviation between donors was above 5%. To diagnose cytomegalovirus status from the catalog of TCR beta chain sequences, a statistical classification framework was built. In a later analysis, V and J genes were assigned by comparing TCR nucleotide sequences against IMGT/GENE-DB human TR gene sequences. Using the TCRdist pipeline, a later analysis assigned CDR3 sequences along with most-parsimonious VDJ recombination scenarios. In a later analysis, each TCR beta chain was defined by its CDR3 amino acid sequence together with its V-gene family, and reads without a unique V-gene family were excluded. A later analysis removed 550 to 650 highly shared, low-generation-probability nucleotide sequences to deal with suspected cross-contamination and a sequencing artifact. For each public chain, a later analysis derived a clonal expansion index from normalized ranks of inferred template counts within each repertoire. In a later analysis, generation probabilities were computed with a VDJ recombination model fitted to out-of-frame rearrangements, and the resulting probabilities were checked against IGoR. In a later analysis, TCR-TCR, TCR-HLA and TCR-CMV co-occurrence was scored with hypergeometric tests, and a repertoire-size bias correction was applied to TCR pairs. In a later analysis, false discovery rates were estimated by permuting HLA or CMV assignments 20 times. In a later analysis, co-occurring TCRs were grouped using DBSCAN, and TCRdist sequence similarity was added for clustering within HLA-allele-positive subsets. Repertoires with fewer than 30,000 or more than 120,000 public chains were left out of co-occurrence clustering, as were roughly five repertoires with anomalous nucleotide sharing. Imported from immuneACCESS, the table was reduced by TCRdb to in-frame sequences with V and J called. These copies leave out some clones; in studies compared against another copy, an unresolved V gene accounts for under half, and the cause of the remainder is not known. D and trimming were read from the DNA, whereas the V and J calls and clone size are those reported in that table. This sample lists approximately 100,000 clones; about 70% were detected once. The ten top clones hold about 2.5% of the sample.

In total, over 600 healthy bone marrow donors made up the cohort. At the time of sampling, every cohort member was nominally healthy, though immune exposures that went unrecorded were likely present. The donor tested CMV seropositive and was one of the 289 seropositive cohort members. A peripheral blood sample was provided by each donor, and peripheral blood mononuclear cells were used for TCR beta sequencing. Genomic DNA was extracted from the blood cell samples with the Qiagen DNeasy Blood Extraction Kit. Paper-wide results and their limitations: According to the authors, the approach could potentially be generalized to other disease states and immunological phenotypes. A further reported finding was that TCR beta sequences accurately predicted the HLA-A and HLA-B alleles for most subjects in the first cohort. Compared with equally common non-associated chains, HLA-associated TCR beta chains in a later analysis were more clonally expanded and had lower generation probabilities. In an earlier analysis of about 600 of the donors, most TCR beta V segments appeared in productive rearrangements about 90% or about 30% of the time, broadly matching IMGT annotations. In a later analysis, TCR association rates were found to vary across HLA loci, with the most associated TCRs seen for DRB1 alleles and the fewest for HLA-C alleles. Over 15 rarely observed V segments, including chromosome 9 orphons, were excluded from the earlier analysis of about 600 of the donors because counts were too low. The classifier was reported to diagnose cytomegalovirus status with high specificity and sensitivity in both the original and validation cohorts. According to a later analysis, most CMV-associated TCR beta chains appeared to be HLA-restricted, and the HLA associations seemed to be driven largely by CMV exposure. While some public TCRs were present in many individuals, most TCR sequences turned up only very rarely across donors. In this cohort, only TCR beta chains were sequenced, and detectable features were limited by the absence of alpha or paired-chain data. Strong co-occurrence of HLA alleles, especially DR and DQ, made assigning TCR associations to individual alleles difficult. The study listed 150 to 200 TCR beta chains as associated with cytomegalovirus. Three of the identified cytomegalovirus-associated TCR beta chains were confirmed in vitro to be specific for cytomegalovirus antigens. Because the 87-base-pair reads could not distinguish some IMGT-functional V segments, including TRBV6-2 and TRBV6-3, those segments were excluded. V-gene and J-gene trimming of TCR beta chains was associated with a missense DCLRE1C variant in a later genetic analysis, and the association was replicated in an independent cohort. The presence/absence analyses assumed that sequencing depth was roughly uniform across donors, and that assumption may not be true. Because HLA typing was missing for some donors at each locus, association tests included only the typed subset. In a later genetic analysis, fewer N-insertions in productive TCRs were reported among donors in an Asian-associated ancestry cluster than the approximately 710-donor mean. The only immune exposure information available for the cohort was CMV serostatus. A later analysis associated around 16,000 TCR beta sequences with specific HLA alleles at a false discovery rate of 0.05. A later analysis reported that several top co-occurrence clusters appeared linked to parvovirus B19, influenza, CMV and Epstein-Barr virus. A cluster of highly shared sequence variants was judged likely to be a technical artifact of the sequencing pipeline. Correlated functional status among segregating V segments might reflect linkage disequilibrium, but an unknown experimental factor could not be ruled out.

CDR1 LNHNV and CDR2 YYDKDF were looked up in the germline V gene (reference sequence). Relative to germline, V is 0 bases shorter and J is 6 bases shorter, with 18 bases between their ends. The CDR3 holds 16 amino acids from the cysteine to the phenylalanine. The read is trimmed to its CDR3 DNA, 48 bases read in frame from base 1. The chain uses TRBV15 and TRBJ2-7; matching of 5 bases hints at TRBD2 as the D gene. Sequencing was performed on PBMCs. This receptor was taken from a man aged 45-60 years in good health and CMV-seropositive. The DNA sequence reads TGTGCCACCAGCAGAGATACACTAGTGAGTTTTGGCGAGCAGTACTTC. It is translated as CATSRDTLVSFGEQYF. With the portions outside the CDR3 filled from the reference TRBV15 and TRBJ2-7 genes, the complete variable region becomes DAMVIQNPRYQVTQFGKPVTLSCSQTLNHNVMYWYQQKSSQAPKLLFHYYDKDFNNEADTPDNFQSRRPNTSFCFLDIRSPGLGDTAMYLCATSRDTLVSFGEQYFGPGTRLTVT.